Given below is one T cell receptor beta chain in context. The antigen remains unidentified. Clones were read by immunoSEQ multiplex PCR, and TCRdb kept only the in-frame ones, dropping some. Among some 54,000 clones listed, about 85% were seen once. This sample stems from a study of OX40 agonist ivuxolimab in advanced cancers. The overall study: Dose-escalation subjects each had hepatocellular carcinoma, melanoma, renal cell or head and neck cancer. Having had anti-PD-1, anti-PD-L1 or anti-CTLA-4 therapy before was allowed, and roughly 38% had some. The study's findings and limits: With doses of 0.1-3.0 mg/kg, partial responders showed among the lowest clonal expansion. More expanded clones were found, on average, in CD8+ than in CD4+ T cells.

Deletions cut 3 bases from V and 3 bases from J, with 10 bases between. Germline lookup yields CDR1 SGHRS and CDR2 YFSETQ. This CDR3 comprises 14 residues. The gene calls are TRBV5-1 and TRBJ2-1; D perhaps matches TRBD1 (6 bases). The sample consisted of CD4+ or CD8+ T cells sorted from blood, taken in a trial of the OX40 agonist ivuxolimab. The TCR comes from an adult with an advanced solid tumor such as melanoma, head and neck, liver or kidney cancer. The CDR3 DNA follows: TGCGCCAGCAGCTACTGGGACATCTACAATGAGCAGTTCTTC. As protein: CASSYWDIYNEQFF.